These T cell receptor beta chains were read from a single sample in a study of blood T cells in healthy people across ages. TCRdb reprocessed the 5' RACE reads via MiXCR and lists one record per CDR3 protein. The table lists 1 million or so distinct CDR3 sequences, less than 25% of them singletons, with approximately 0.79% in the top ten. These same records also appear under a second study, on T cells of mothers and their children.

The material sequenced was blood. All receptors derive from a girl aged 2 to 10 in good health. Both conserved end residues are part of each CDR3. The D gene is left open where the match is weak. Clone size, where shown, is once, few, many, or a class for clones that have expanded.

j_call: TRBJ1-4; clone_size: NA; v_call: TRBV11-2; d_call: NA; cdr3_nt: TGTGCCAGCAGCTTAGTACGGGCTGAAAAACTGTTTTTT; cdr3_aa: CASSLVRAEKLFF
j_call: TRBJ2-2; clone_size: NA; v_call: TRBV29-1; d_call: NA; cdr3_nt: TGCAGCGTCGAAGGTTGGTACACCGGGGAGCTGTTTTTT; cdr3_aa: CSVEGWYTGELFF
j_call: TRBJ2-7; clone_size: NA; v_call: TRBV28; d_call: TRBD2; cdr3_nt: TGTGCCAGCAGTCCCCAGACTAGCGGATACTACGAGCAGTACTTC; cdr3_aa: CASSPQTSGYYEQYF
j_call: TRBJ1-5; clone_size: NA; v_call: TRBV4-3; d_call: NA; cdr3_nt: TGCGCCAGCAGCCAGGATATCGGGTCTCAGCCCCAGCATTTT; cdr3_aa: CASSQDIGSQPQHF
j_call: TRBJ1-5; clone_size: NA; v_call: TRBV29-1; d_call: NA; cdr3_nt: TGCAGCGTTCAGGACGCGGGGTACAATCAGCCCCAGCATTTT; cdr3_aa: CSVQDAGYNQPQHF
j_call: TRBJ1-5; clone_size: few; v_call: TRBV4-1; d_call: NA; cdr3_nt: TGCGCCAGCAGCCAAGCCCTTCGGGAAAATCAGCCCCAGCATTTT; cdr3_aa: CASSQALRENQPQHF
j_call: TRBJ2-7; clone_size: many; v_call: TRBV28; d_call: NA; cdr3_nt: TGTGCCAGCAGTCTGACTACCTCCTACGAGCAGTACTTC; cdr3_aa: CASSLTTSYEQYF
j_call: TRBJ2-5; clone_size: NA; v_call: TRBV7-8; d_call: NA; cdr3_nt: TGTGCCAGCAGCGGGGGGGCGCCCTCGGGAGAGACCCAGTACTTC; cdr3_aa: CASSGGAPSGETQYF
j_call: TRBJ1-4; clone_size: NA; v_call: TRBV4-3; d_call: NA; cdr3_nt: TGCGCCAGCAGCCCTCAAGGTGGACAAGGGGAAAAACTGTTTTTT; cdr3_aa: CASSPQGGQGEKLFF
j_call: TRBJ1-4; clone_size: NA; v_call: TRBV20-1; d_call: NA; cdr3_nt: TGCAGTGCTCGCGTCGGGACAACTAATGAAAAACTGTTTTTT; cdr3_aa: CSARVGTTNEKLFF
j_call: TRBJ2-2; clone_size: few; v_call: TRBV21-1; d_call: NA; cdr3_nt: TGTGCCAGCAGCATTATCCATGTGGCCGGGGAGCTGTTTTTT; cdr3_aa: CASSIIHVAGELFF
j_call: TRBJ1-3; clone_size: few; v_call: TRBV28; d_call: NA; cdr3_nt: TGTGCCAGCATGACCGGCTCTGGAAACACCATATATTTT; cdr3_aa: CASMTGSGNTIYF
j_call: TRBJ1-1; clone_size: few; v_call: TRBV6-6; d_call: NA; cdr3_nt: TGTGCCAGCAGTTACTCGAAAGGTTCGGACACTGAAGCTTTCTTT; cdr3_aa: CASSYSKGSDTEAFF